These T cell receptor beta chains were read from a single sample in a study of beta chain features in type 1 diabetes. Assay: immunoSEQ multiplex PCR; the TCRdb copy retains only in-frame clones and omits some. The table includes around 250,000 clones, around 15% detected once. The sample was naive CD4+ T cells from blood. Receptors originate from a man aged 25 to 40 with type 1 diabetes. Each CDR3 is given with its conserved first and last residue. A D gene is named only where the DNA matches it firmly. Expanded clones get a size class; other rows say once, few or many, or leave the size out.

v_gene	d_gene	j_gene	abundance	CDR3nt	CDR3aa
TRBV6-1	TRBD2	TRBJ2-1	few	TGTGCCAGCAGTGACCGCGCCCTGACTAGCCGAACCTACAATGAGCAGTTCTTC	CASSDRALTSRTYNEQFF
TRBV7-2	-	TRBJ1-1	few	TGTGCCAGCAGAGAAGGGGGAACTGAAGCTTTCTTT	CASREGGTEAFF
TRBV11-3	TRBD2	TRBJ2-1	-	TGTGCCAGCTCGAGAAGCGGGAGGGCCTTTGATGAGCAGTTCTTC	CASSRSGRAFDEQFF
TRBV18	TRBD2	TRBJ2-7	-	TGTGCCAGCTCACCACGGGAGGGCGAGCAGTACTTC	CASSPREGEQYF
TRBV28	-	TRBJ1-5	few	TGTGCCAGCAGCCACCTACCGCCCCAGCATTTT	CASSHLPPQHF
TRBV20-1	-	TRBJ1-2	few	TGCAGTGCTATTGCGTCCGGCTACACCTTC	CSAIASGYTF
TRBV28	TRBD2	TRBJ2-1	-	TGTGCCAGCAGTCCGGGACTAGCGCCACCGAGCTCCTACAATGAGCAGTTCTTC	CASSPGLAPPSSYNEQFF
TRBV29-1	TRBD1	TRBJ1-1	-	TGCAGCGTCAGGGGGAAAAACACTGAAGCTTTCTTT	CSVRGKNTEAFF
TRBV23-1	TRBD1	TRBJ2-7	-	TGCGCCAGCAGAATTGTGGGACAGGGTTCCTACGAGCAGTACTTC	CASRIVGQGSYEQYF
TRBV5-4	TRBD1	TRBJ2-1	-	TGTGCCAGCAGCTCGGACAGGGGCAATGAGCAGTTCTTC	CASSSDRGNEQFF
TRBV5-1	TRBD1	TRBJ2-7	-	TGCGCCAGCAGCCTCCCGACAGGGAACCCCTACGAGCAGTACTTC	CASSLPTGNPYEQYF
TRBV6-1	TRBD2	TRBJ2-1	-	TGTGCCAGCAGTACCGGGACTAGCGGGGATATTGGGCAGTTCTTC	CASSTGTSGDIGQFF
TRBV9	TRBD1	TRBJ1-1	-	TGTGCCAGCAGCGTAGGTTTGTCAGGGGGTATAGCCGAAGCTTTCTTT	CASSVGLSGGIAEAFF
TRBV10-3	-	TRBJ2-3	few	TGTGCCATCAGTCTGGGCGAGAGCACAGATACGCAGTATTTT	CAISLGESTDTQYF
TRBV7-3	-	TRBJ2-2	-	TGTGCCAGCAGCCTCAGGGGAGAGGGCACCGGGGAGCTGTTTTTT	CASSLRGEGTGELFF
TRBV19	TRBD2	TRBJ2-1	-	TGTGCCAGTAGTATAGGGGTGACTAGCGGGAGAAACTACAATGAGCAGTTCTTC	CASSIGVTSGRNYNEQFF
TRBV19	TRBD2	TRBJ2-7	-	TGTGCCAGTAGTACATTCCCAGGTGGAGCGGGAGTCGACGAGCAGTACTTC	CASSTFPGGAGVDEQYF
TRBV11-2	TRBD1	TRBJ2-7	few	TGTGCCAGCAGCTCCGGTGGGCAGGGGGTTCCCTACGAGCAGTACTTC	CASSSGGQGVPYEQYF
TRBV11-2	TRBD2	TRBJ2-1	few	TGTGCCAGCAGCCTGGGAGGGCTGACCTACAATGAGCAGTTCTTC	CASSLGGLTYNEQFF
TRBV10-3	TRBD2	TRBJ2-3	few	TGTGCCATCAGTGAGTCGAGGACTAGCGGACTCACAGATACGCAGTATTTT	CAISESRTSGLTDTQYF
TRBV18	-	TRBJ1-2	-	TGTGCCAGCTCACCCGGGGTGGATGGCTACACCTTC	CASSPGVDGYTF
TRBV30	-	TRBJ2-1	many	TGTGCCTGGAGTGATGGGCCCGAGCAGTTCTTC	CAWSDGPEQFF
TRBV13	TRBD2	TRBJ2-3	few	TGTGCCAGCAGCTTCGGACTAGCGGGAGATACGCAGTATTTT	CASSFGLAGDTQYF
TRBV29-1	-	TRBJ1-2	few	TGCAGCTTTTTGGGCTCAGAGGGCTACACCTTC	CSFLGSEGYTF
TRBV29-1	-	TRBJ2-7	many	TGCAGCGTTCGGGGCTACGAGCAGTACTTC	CSVRGYEQYF
TRBV19	-	TRBJ2-1	few	TGTGCCAGTAGTTTATACAGGGGGGGCAATGAGCAGTTCTTC	CASSLYRGGNEQFF
TRBV28	-	TRBJ2-2	-	TGTGCCAGCACGAGGACAAACACCGGGGAGCTGTTTTTT	CASTRTNTGELFF
TRBV11-2	TRBD2	TRBJ2-5	-	TGTGCCAGCAGCGAGACTAGCGGGATCGGGACCCAGTACTTC	CASSETSGIGTQYF
TRBV4-3	-	TRBJ2-3	-	TGCGCCAGCAGCCACCTAGAGACGGGCACAGATACGCAGTATTTT	CASSHLETGTDTQYF
TRBV6-6	-	TRBJ2-5	few	TGTGCCAGCAGTTCCGAAGAGACCCAGTACTTC	CASSSEETQYF
TRBV28	-	TRBJ2-5	few	TGTGCCAGCAGTGGCCAGACAGGCCAAGAGACCCAGTACTTC	CASSGQTGQETQYF
TRBV27	TRBD1	TRBJ1-2	-	TGTGCCAGCAGTAGGGACAGGGGGCTCTATGGCTACACCTTC	CASSRDRGLYGYTF
TRBV20-1	TRBD1	TRBJ1-2	-	TGCAGTGGACAGGGGTATGGCTACACCTTC	CSGQGYGYTF
TRBV6-1	TRBD2	TRBJ2-2	-	TGTGCCAGCAGTCGACTAGCGGGAACGGGGGAGCTGTTTTTT	CASSRLAGTGELFF
TRBV5-6	-	TRBJ2-1	-	TGTGCCAGCAGCTCGAAACGGATTCCAGGGTTTGAGGTTGAGCAGTTCTTC	CASSSKRIPGFEVEQFF
TRBV7-3	TRBD2	TRBJ2-4	few	TGTGCCAGCAGCTTAAATAGCGGGGAGATTCAGTACTTC	CASSLNSGEIQYF
TRBV25-1	TRBD2	TRBJ2-2	few	TGTGCCAGCGGGGGACTAGCGGGAGTCACCGGGGAGCTGTTTTTT	CASGGLAGVTGELFF
TRBV2	-	TRBJ2-7	-	TGTGCCAGCACGACAGGACCATCCTACGAGCAGTACTTC	CASTTGPSYEQYF
TRBV6-6	-	TRBJ2-3	few	TGTGCCAGCAGTTACAATGCGGGAAGAACAGATACGCAGTATTTT	CASSYNAGRTDTQYF
TRBV28	-	TRBJ2-7	few	TGTGCCAGCAGTCCCTCGGACCGAGGGGGATCCTACGAGCAGTACTTC	CASSPSDRGGSYEQYF
TRBV4-2	TRBD2	TRBJ2-2	-	TGTGCCAGCAGCCAAGTACAGGGGACTAGCGGGACCGGGGAGCTGTTTTTT	CASSQVQGTSGTGELFF
TRBV25-1	-	TRBJ2-1	few	TGTGCCAGCAGTGGCCCTTCTAGCGTGGGTGAGCAGTTCTTC	CASSGPSSVGEQFF